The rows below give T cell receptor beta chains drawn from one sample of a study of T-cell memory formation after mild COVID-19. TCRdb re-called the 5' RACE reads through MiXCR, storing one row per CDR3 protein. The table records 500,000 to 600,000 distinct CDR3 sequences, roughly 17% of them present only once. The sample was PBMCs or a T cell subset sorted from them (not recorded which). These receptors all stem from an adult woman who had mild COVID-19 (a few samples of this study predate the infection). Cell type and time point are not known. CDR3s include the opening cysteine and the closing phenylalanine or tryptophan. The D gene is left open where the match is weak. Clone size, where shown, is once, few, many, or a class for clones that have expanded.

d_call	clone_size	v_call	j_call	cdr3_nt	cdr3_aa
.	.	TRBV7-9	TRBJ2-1	TGTGCCAGCAGCCCCAGAGGGGGTCTGAATGAGCAGTTCTTC	CASSPRGGLNEQFF
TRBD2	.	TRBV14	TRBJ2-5	TGTGCCAGCAGCCAAGATTCGATCTGGGGAGGGCCACAAGAGACCCAGTACTTC	CASSQDSIWGGPQETQYF
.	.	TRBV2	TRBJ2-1	TGTGCCAGCAGTGTACCCCTAGAGGGGCACAATGAGCAGTTCTTC	CASSVPLEGHNEQFF
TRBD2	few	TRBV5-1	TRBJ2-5	TGCGCCAGCACCGCCTATAGCGGGGCGATAGAGACCCAGTACTTC	CASTAYSGAIETQYF
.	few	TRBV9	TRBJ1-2	TGTGCCAGCAGCGCGGCAGGGAGATACACCTTC	CASSAAGRYTF
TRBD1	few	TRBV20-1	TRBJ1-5	TGCAGTGCTAGAGATGGTCAGGGGGTCAATCAGCCCCAGCATTTT	CSARDGQGVNQPQHF
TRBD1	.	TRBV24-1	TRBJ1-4	TGTGCCACCAGTGAACCCGGGACAGGGTCCTCTGAAAAACTGTTTTTT	CATSEPGTGSSEKLFF
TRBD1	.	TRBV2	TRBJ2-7	TGTGCCAGCAAACCGGGACAGGGCCTTGACGAGCAGTACTTC	CASKPGQGLDEQYF
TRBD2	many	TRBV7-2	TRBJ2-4	TGTGCCAGCAGCCCGCTAGCGGCGACTCTAGCCAAAAACATTCAGTACTTC	CASSPLAATLAKNIQYF
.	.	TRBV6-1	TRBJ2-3	TGTGCCAGCAACCCAGACGCGACAGATACGCAGTATTTT	CASNPDATDTQYF
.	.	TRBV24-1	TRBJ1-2	TGTGCCACCAGTGCGGGCTCCAGAGGGCCATATGGCTACACCTTC	CATSAGSRGPYGYTF
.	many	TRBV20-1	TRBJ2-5	TGCAGTGCTAGAGGGTCTACGGACAGCCGTACACCCCAAGAGACCCAGTACTTC	CSARGSTDSRTPQETQYF
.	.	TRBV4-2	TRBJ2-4	TGTGCCAGCAGCCAAGTTCCAGGGAGGGCCAAAAACATTCAGTACTTC	CASSQVPGRAKNIQYF
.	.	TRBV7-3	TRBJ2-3	TGTGCCAGCAGCTTAATGGGGGGCGCCGCAGATACGCAGTATTTT	CASSLMGGAADTQYF
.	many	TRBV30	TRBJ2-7	TGTGCCTGGAGTAACCCCTCCTACGAGCAGTACTTC	CAWSNPSYEQYF
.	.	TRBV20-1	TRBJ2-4	TGCAGTGCTAGCCCGGGGCACGGCCTAAAAAACATTCAGTACTTC	CSASPGHGLKNIQYF
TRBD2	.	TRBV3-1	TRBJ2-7	TGTGCCAGCAGCCAGAGCGGGGACTACGAGCAGTACTTC	CASSQSGDYEQYF
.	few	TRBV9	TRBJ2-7	TGTGCCAGCAGCGTAGGGTCTAGCGCCTCCTACGAGCAGTACTTC	CASSVGSSASYEQYF
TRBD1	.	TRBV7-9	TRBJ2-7	TGTGCCAGCAGCATAATGACAGGGGGCGAGCAGTACTTC	CASSIMTGGEQYF
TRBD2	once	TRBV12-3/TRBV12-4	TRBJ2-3	TGTGCCAGCAGCCACCGACTAGCGGGGTTCGGCACAGATACGCAGTATTTT	CASSHRLAGFGTDTQYF
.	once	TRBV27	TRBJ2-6	TGTGCCAGCGGCTACAGGGCGAAAAGCTCTGGGGCCAACGTCCTGACTTTC	CASGYRAKSSGANVLTF
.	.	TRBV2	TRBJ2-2	TGTGCCAGCCGCGGCCCCTATGTATCCGGGGAGCTGTTTTTT	CASRGPYVSGELFF
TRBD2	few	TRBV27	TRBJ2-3	TGTGCCAGCAGTTTAGGGGGACTAGCCGCCTCTAGCACAGATACGCAGTATTTT	CASSLGGLAASSTDTQYF
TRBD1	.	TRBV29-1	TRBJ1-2	TGCAGCGTTCCGGGACAGGGGGCTGTTGGCTACACCTTC	CSVPGQGAVGYTF
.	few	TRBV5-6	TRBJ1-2	TGTGCCAGCAGCTTGGTGGCAGGGACCATCTATGGCTACACCTTC	CASSLVAGTIYGYTF
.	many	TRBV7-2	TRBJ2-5	TGTGCCAGCAGCTCACAAGGGCCCCAGTACTTC	CASSSQGPQYF
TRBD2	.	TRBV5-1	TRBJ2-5	TGCGCCAGCAGCCCCGGTAGCGGGGGGGCGATCACCCAGTACTTC	CASSPGSGGAITQYF
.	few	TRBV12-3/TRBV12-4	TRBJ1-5	TGTGCCAGCAGTTTAATGTCAGGGGAACAGCCCCAGCATTTT	CASSLMSGEQPQHF
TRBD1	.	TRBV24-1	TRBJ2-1	TGTGCCACCTCCCCGGGACAGGATAAGCAGTTCTTC	CATSPGQDKQFF
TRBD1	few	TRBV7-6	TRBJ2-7	TGTGCCAGCAGCTTAGGGACAGGGGCGGCGAACTACGAGCAGTACTTC	CASSLGTGAANYEQYF
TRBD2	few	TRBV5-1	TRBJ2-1	TGCGCCAGCAGCTTGGCCAAGGGTAGCGGGGGGTTATATGAGCAGTTCTTC	CASSLAKGSGGLYEQFF
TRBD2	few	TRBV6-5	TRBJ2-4	TGTGCCAGCAGGCGATCCGGGACTAAACTAAACATTCAGTACTTC	CASRRSGTKLNIQYF
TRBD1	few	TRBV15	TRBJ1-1	TGTGCCACCAGCAGAGGAACAGGGGGTAGGGCTGAAGCTTTCTTT	CATSRGTGGRAEAFF
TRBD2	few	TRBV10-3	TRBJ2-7	TGTGCCATCAGTGAGTGGTCCCGGGACTACTCCTACGAGCAGTACTTC	CAISEWSRDYSYEQYF
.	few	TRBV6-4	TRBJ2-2	TGTGCCAGCAGTGACGACAGGAACACCGGGGAGCTGTTTTTT	CASSDDRNTGELFF
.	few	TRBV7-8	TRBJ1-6	TGTGCCAGCAGCTGGGGGCTTGCCGATTCACCCCTCCACTTT	CASSWGLADSPLHF
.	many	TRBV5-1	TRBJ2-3	TGCGCCAGCAGCTTCGGGGCCGCGCTAGGGGATACGCAGTATTTT	CASSFGAALGDTQYF
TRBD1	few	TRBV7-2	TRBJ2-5	TGTGCCAGCAGCCCTCACCCTCCAGGGGGCGCGGAGACCCAGTACTTC	CASSPHPPGGAETQYF
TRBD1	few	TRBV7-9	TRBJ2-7	TGTGCCAGCAGCTCAACCAAGTCACAGGGGAAATCCTACGAGCAGTACTTC	CASSSTKSQGKSYEQYF
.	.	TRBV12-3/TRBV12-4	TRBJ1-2	TGTGCCAGCAGTGCCCCGGGACCAGCGGTGGGCACCTTC	CASSAPGPAVGTF
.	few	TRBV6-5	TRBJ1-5	TGTGCCAGCAGTTACTCCCAGGAACGGGGCAATCAGCCCCAGCATTTT	CASSYSQERGNQPQHF
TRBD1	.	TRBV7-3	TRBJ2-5	TGTGCCAGCAGCTTGTCAGGGGGCGCGGGATTAGAGACCCAGTACTTC	CASSLSGGAGLETQYF
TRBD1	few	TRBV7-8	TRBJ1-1	TGTGCCAGCAGCTTAGCGACCAGGGGGCGAAACACTGAAGCTTTCTTT	CASSLATRGRNTEAFF
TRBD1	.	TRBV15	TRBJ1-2	TGTGCCACCAGCCCAGGGGGCGACTATGGCTACACCTTC	CATSPGGDYGYTF
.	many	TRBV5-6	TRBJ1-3	TGTGCCAGCAGCTTACATGGCGCCGTAGGACTCACCATATATTTT	CASSLHGAVGLTIYF
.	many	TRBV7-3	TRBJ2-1	TGTGCCAGCAGCTTTGGGGGGGGCCGCTACAATGAGCAGTTCTTC	CASSFGGGRYNEQFF
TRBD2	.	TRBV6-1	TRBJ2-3	TGTGCCATGCAGCGGGGAGATACGCAGTATTTT	CAMQRGDTQYF
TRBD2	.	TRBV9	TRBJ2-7	TGTGCCAGCAGCGTAAATCTAGCGGGAGGGATCTACGAGCAGTACTTC	CASSVNLAGGIYEQYF
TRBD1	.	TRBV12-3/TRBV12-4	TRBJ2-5	TGTGCCAGCAGTGGTGACAGGGGCCCCCTTCGAGACCAGTACTTC	CASSGDRGPLRDQYF
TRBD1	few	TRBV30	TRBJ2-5	TGTGCCTGGAGTACCGGACAGGGATGGGAGACCCAGTACTTC	CAWSTGQGWETQYF
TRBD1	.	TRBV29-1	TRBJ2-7	TGCAGCGTGGTACCGGGACAGGGATCCTACGAGCAGTACTTC	CSVVPGQGSYEQYF
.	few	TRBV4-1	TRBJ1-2	TGCGCCAGCAGCCAAGATAGCGAGCAAAGCTCTAACTATGGCTACACCTTC	CASSQDSEQSSNYGYTF
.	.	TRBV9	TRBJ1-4	TGTGCCAGCAGCGTAGGTGATTGGGGCTCTAATGAAAAACTGTTTTTT	CASSVGDWGSNEKLFF
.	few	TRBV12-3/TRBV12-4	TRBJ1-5	TGTGCCAGCAGTTGGACGGACAATCAGCCCCAGCATTTT	CASSWTDNQPQHF
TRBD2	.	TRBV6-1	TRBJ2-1	TGTGCCAGCATTGGTGTAGCGGGCTCCTACAATGAGCAGTTCTTC	CASIGVAGSYNEQFF